This entry is about one T cell receptor beta chain. Its specificity is unknown. Unique molecular identifiers were affixed to single, distinct cDNA molecules. In TCRdb, the 5' RACE reads were re-called with MiXCR into one record per CDR3 protein. The sample yields 95,000 to 150,000 distinct CDR3 sequences, 15% seen once. The record originates from a study of early T cells in non-severe SARS-CoV-2 infection. Study-level points and caveats: Comparison of clonotypes with VDJdb favored anti-spike CD8 responses while missing private and CD4 specificities.

V lost 0 bases, J lost 4 bases, and 9 bases lay in between. The CDR3 totals 14 residues. Germline CDR1 and CDR2: GTSNPN and SVGIG (reference sequence). The TCR sequence derives from an adult who was a healthcare worker with PCR-confirmed SARS-CoV-2 infection or an uninfected control (not recorded which). This chain links TRBV30 with TRBJ2-2; D unresolved. The sequenced material came from whole blood. The DNA for the CDR3 is TGTGCCTGGAGTGTCGACACAATCACCGGGGAGCTGTTTTTT. Its protein is CAWSVDTITGELFF. The variable domain in full, with the rest retrieved from reference TRBV30 and TRBJ2-2, is SQTIHQWPATLVQPVGSPLSLECTVEGTSNPNLYWYRQAAGRGLQLLFYSVGIGQISSEVPQNLSASRPQDRQFILSSKKLLLSDSGFYLCAWSVDTITGELFFGEGSRLTVL.